The sequence of this T cell receptor beta chain was determined in a study of tumor-infiltrating lymphocytes in primary liver carcinoma. A primer matching the constant region was used to make TCR beta cDNA from 500 ng of total RNA. Three rounds of nested multiplex PCR with slightly modified ARM-PCR produced TCR beta libraries. Primers for the first two PCR rounds were TRBV1-TRBV30 forward primers and a C-beta reverse primer (around 10 cycles per round). Each CDR3 protein is one row after TCRdb ran MiXCR on the multiplex PCR reads. The repertoire consists of tens of thousands of distinct CDR3 sequences, with over 70% occurring once and the leading ten covering 30% to 45%. The CDR3 contains 14 residues. The germline CDR1 and CDR2 sequences are LGHNA and YSLEER. A remark on this clonotype: The junction does not match germline at one end; this may be a read error.

The approximately 17-32 mg bulk tissue piece was not sorted before simultaneous RNA and DNA extraction. Primary liver carcinoma in the patients was surgically resected. None of the patients had received treatment, and all had chronic HBV infection. The TCR was taken from a woman younger than 45 with primary liver carcinoma and hepatitis B virus infection. This chain links TRBV4-3 with TRBJ2-1; D unresolved. The sequenced sample was liver tumor tissue from sampling region 4. Subset reported: tumor region T4, right-lateral pole. The CDR3 sequence is CASSHTVLVNEQSF. DNA for the CDR3: TGCGCCAGCAGCCACACAGTGTTGGTTAATGAGCAGTCCTTC.